The 14 T cell receptor beta chains reported below all come from one sample, sequenced in a study of cytomegalovirus exposure and HLA in healthy donors. PCR employed 60 Vbeta and 13 Jbeta primers. Libraries were prepared by immunoSEQ multiplex PCR; TCRdb keeps only in-frame clonotypes and omits some of them. The sample has over 80,000 clones; 60% to 75% are singletons. Sequencing was carried out using PBMCs. The receptors shown here come from a female donor in good health and CMV-seropositive.

This clone was detected only once. The V gene is TRBV2, the J gene TRBJ1-2; D gene unclear. The germline V gene has CDR1 SNHLY and CDR2 FYNNEI. The CDR3 loop spans 14 amino acids. The V end lost 4 bases, the J end lost 3 bases, and 12 bases lay between the germline ends. CDR3 loop: CASSVGGRDYGYTF. Written as DNA, the CDR3 is TGTGCCAGCAGTGTGGGAGGTAGGGACTATGGCTACACCTTC.

The J gene is TRBJ2-6, the V gene TRBV10-3, with 7 positions matching TRBD1. The J segment lost 1 base and the V segment lost 3 bases, leaving 9 bases of the junction unmatched. The CDR3 loop spans 18 amino acids. In germline, CDR1 is ENHRY, CDR2 SYGVKD. The CDR3 region is CAISDPGQAKSGANVLTF. The DNA of the CDR3 is TGTGCCATCAGTGACCCCGGACAGGCGAAGTCTGGGGCCAACGTCCTGACTTTC.

This chain links TRBV10-3 with TRBJ1-1, with a possible D match to TRBD1 (5 bases). Trimming took 4 bases from V and 6 from J, leaving 12 bases between them. The germline V gene has CDR1 ENHRY and CDR2 SYGVKD. This CDR3 contains 13 residues. This CDR3 reads CAISGDSTPEAFF. CDR3 nucleotides: TGTGCCATCAGTGGGGACTCAACTCCTGAAGCTTTCTTT.

The chain is built from TRBV5-1 and TRBJ1-1; 8 nucleotides match TRBD1. Germline lookup yields CDR1 SGHRS and CDR2 YFSETQ. The CDR3 consists of 17 residues. Trimming removed 0 bases from V and 2 bases from J; junction bases left unmatched: 9. The CDR3 reads CASSLGGARGLNTEAFF. The CDR3 DNA is TGCGCCAGCAGCTTGGGAGGGGCCAGGGGGCTTAACACTGAAGCTTTCTTT.

J is TRBJ2-1 and V is TRBV5-1, with TRBD2 matching 9 bases. Germline V lookup: CDR1 SGHRS, CDR2 YFSETQ. The CDR3 runs 15 residues. V was clipped by 3 bases and J by 4 bases; unmatched bases: 5. The CDR3: CASSSETSGYNEQFF. CDR3 sequence (DNA): TGCGCCAGCAGCTCAGAGACTAGCGGATACAATGAGCAGTTCTTC.

The J gene is TRBJ2-7, the V gene TRBV7-2; 13 nucleotides align to TRBD2. Germline-derived CDR1 and CDR2 are SGHTA and FQGNSA. The CDR3 loop spans 19 amino acids. The junction had 12 bases not matched to a gene; V was cut back by 4 bases and J by 0 bases. CDR3 sequence reads: CASSSKLFTSGRVSYEQYF. DNA for the CDR3: TGTGCCAGCAGCTCCAAACTCTTTACTAGCGGGAGGGTCTCCTACGAGCAGTACTTC.

The genes are TRBV30 and TRBJ2-3, with a possible D match to TRBD2 (5 bases). V was pared by 0 bases and J by 4 bases, with 11 bases between. This CDR3 has 14 residues. Germline V CDR1 and CDR2: GTSNPN, SVGIG (reference sequence). Here the CDR3 reads CAWSVRGVSDTQYF. Written as DNA, the CDR3 is TGTGCCTGGAGTGTACGGGGAGTCTCAGATACGCAGTATTTT.

This clone was seen once. The gene calls are TRBV6-6 and TRBJ1-2; D unclear. Germline CDR1 is MNHNY and CDR2 is SVGAGI (reference sequence). V gave up 2 bases and J gave up 3 bases, with 13 bases separating them. This CDR3 comprises 15 residues. The CDR3 protein is CASSYRGGRDYGYTF. CDR3 bases: TGTGCCAGCAGTTACCGAGGAGGAAGGGACTATGGCTACACCTTC.

V usage is TRBV30 and J usage is TRBJ1-2; D gene uncertain. The CDR3 is made up of 12 amino acids. Per germline, CDR1 GTSNPN and CDR2 SVGIG (reference sequence). The ends were cut back, 0 bases at V and 8 bases at J, with 10 bases in the middle. The CDR3: CAWSVLALGYTF. For the CDR3, the DNA is TGTGCCTGGAGTGTACTCGCTTTGGGCTACACCTTC.

The chain carries TRBV10-3 and TRBJ1-2; 8 nucleotides line up with TRBD1. V shed 10 bases and J 3 bases; nucleotides not matched to a gene: 7. CDR3 length: 13 amino acids. The germline V gene encodes CDR1 ENHRY and CDR2 SYGVKD. The CDR3 sequence is CATLGQVDYGYTF. Written as DNA, the CDR3 is TGTGCCACCCTGGGACAGGTCGACTATGGCTACACCTTC.

The CDR3 region is CASSPTGSSYGYTF. The CDR3 coding sequence is TGCGCCAGCAGCCCGACAGGGTCCTCATATGGCTACACCTTC. V gene TRBV10-1 combines with J gene TRBJ1-2; 7 bases are shared with TRBD1. This CDR3 spans 14 amino acids. Germline V lookup: CDR1 WNHNN, CDR2 SYGVQD (reference sequence). With V trimmed by 6 bases and J by 5 bases, 9 bases remained unmatched.

The V call is TRBV30, the J call TRBJ1-5; 9 bases are a match to TRBD1. With 2 bases clipped from V and 2 bases from J, the junction kept 4 bases outside the gene matches. CDR3 length: 15 residues. Germline assignment: CDR1 GTSNPN and CDR2 SVGIG (reference sequence). This chain's CDR3 is CAWSHRGRGNQPQHF. The CDR3 DNA reads as TGTGCCTGGAGTCACAGGGGGCGAGGCAATCAGCCCCAGCATTTT.

This rearrangement joins TRBV15 to TRBJ2-5; D gene unclear. Trimming cost V 7 bases and J 5 bases, with 20 bases left between them. CDR3 length equals 15 residues. The germline gives CDR1 LNHNV, CDR2 YYDKDF (reference sequence). CDR3 in DNA: TGTGCCACCAACGCACCGGCAGGCGAAAGGGAGACCCAGTACTTC. Protein: CATNAPAGERETQYF.

CDR3 residues: CASSENYGYTF. In DNA, the CDR3 is TGTGCCAGCAGCGAGAACTATGGCTACACCTTC. The chain has TRBV11-2 and TRBJ1-2; D is undetermined. CDR3 length equals 11 residues. Trimming took off 5 bases at V and 2 bases at J, with 3 bases between the two ends. Per the germline V gene, CDR1 is SGHAT and CDR2 is FQNNGV.